The clone carrying this TCR beta chain was counted between two and nine times. This entry comes from a study of blood T cells in healthy people across ages. PCR was performed a second time for roughly 7 to 12 cycles using a sample-barcoded 5' primer and a J-beta primer mix. TCRdb ran MiXCR on the 5' RACE reads and lists one entry per CDR3 protein. The profile covers some 1.5 million distinct CDR3 sequences, with approximately 28% appearing a single time and roughly 8% taken by the ten largest. The CDR3 has 13 amino acids. V was pared by 7 bases and J by 5 bases, with 14 bases between. Germline-derived CDR1 and CDR2 are SQVTM and ANQGSEA.

The TCR was taken from a woman aged 25 to 39 in good health. The material sequenced was blood. This chain connects TRBV29-1 to TRBJ1-4; D is unresolved. CDR3 sequence reads: CSASRFANEKLFF. CDR3 DNA: TGCAGCGCCAGCAGGTTCGCGAATGAAAAACTGTTTTTT.